This is a list of T cell receptor beta chains from one sample in a study of T cell responses to AZD1222 COVID-19 vaccine. Generated by immunoSEQ multiplex PCR, the TCRdb table keeps only in-frame clones and is missing some. Among about 45,000 clones, around 80% were seen once, and the ten largest hold less than 5%. The material was peripheral blood, obtained on day 0 of AZD1222 vaccination. These receptors came from an adult in good health. CDR3s include the opening cysteine and the closing phenylalanine or tryptophan. A D gene is named only where the DNA matches it firmly. The size field is filled for only some rows; it gives once, few, many or a size class.

v_gene: TRBV3-1/TRBV3-2; d_gene: TRBD2; abundance: -; j_gene: TRBJ2-2; CDR3nt: TGTGCCAGCAGCCAAGTAGCGGGGGGGTACTACACCGGGGAGCTGTTTTTT; CDR3aa: CASSQVAGGYYTGELFF
v_gene: TRBV3-1/TRBV3-2; d_gene: -; abundance: -; j_gene: TRBJ2-1; CDR3nt: TGTGCCAGCAGCTCGGACGGCCACGGGGAGCAGTTCTTC; CDR3aa: CASSSDGHGEQFF
v_gene: TRBV5-4; d_gene: -; abundance: once; j_gene: TRBJ2-3; CDR3nt: TGTGCCAGCAGTCCCGGGGGCCGCACAGATACGCAGTATTTT; CDR3aa: CASSPGGRTDTQYF
v_gene: TRBV6-4; d_gene: -; abundance: -; j_gene: TRBJ1-5; CDR3nt: TGTGCCAGCAGTCCGGAGGGAGGTGGCAATCAGCCCCAGCATTTT; CDR3aa: CASSPEGGGNQPQHF
v_gene: TRBV9; d_gene: TRBD1; abundance: once; j_gene: TRBJ1-6; CDR3nt: TGTGCCAGCAGCGTAGCGCAGGGGGCAGGACAGAATTCACCCCTCCACTTT; CDR3aa: CASSVAQGAGQNSPLHF
v_gene: TRBV5-1; d_gene: TRBD1; abundance: -; j_gene: TRBJ1-1; CDR3nt: TGCGCCTCCCGGACAGGGGATAACACTGAAGCTTTCTTT; CDR3aa: CASRTGDNTEAFF
v_gene: TRBV11-2; d_gene: TRBD1; abundance: -; j_gene: TRBJ1-1; CDR3nt: TGTGCCAGCAGCTTAGGGCGAGGGACAGCTGGGACTGAAGCTTTCTTT; CDR3aa: CASSLGRGTAGTEAFF
v_gene: TRBV28; d_gene: -; abundance: -; j_gene: TRBJ1-1; CDR3nt: TGTGCCAGCAGTGCTCAGGGGATTGAAGCTTTCTTT; CDR3aa: CASSAQGIEAFF
v_gene: TRBV5-1; d_gene: TRBD1; abundance: -; j_gene: TRBJ1-4; CDR3nt: TGCGCCAGCAGCACAGGGGTGGGCGAAAAACTGTTTTTT; CDR3aa: CASSTGVGEKLFF
v_gene: TRBV20-1; d_gene: TRBD1; abundance: few; j_gene: TRBJ1-2; CDR3nt: TGCAGTGCTAGTAAAGGGACAGGGCATGGCTACACCTTC; CDR3aa: CSASKGTGHGYTF
v_gene: TRBV12-3/TRBV12-4; d_gene: -; abundance: -; j_gene: TRBJ2-3; CDR3nt: TGTGCCAGCAGCTATCGGCGGGATACGCAGTATTTT; CDR3aa: CASSYRRDTQYF
v_gene: TRBV6-5; d_gene: -; abundance: -; j_gene: TRBJ2-2; CDR3nt: TGTGCCAGCAGACAGTTCACTTATTCCGGGGAGCTGTTTTTT; CDR3aa: CASRQFTYSGELFF
v_gene: TRBV5-1; d_gene: -; abundance: -; j_gene: TRBJ1-2; CDR3nt: TGCGCCAGCAGCTTGGATGTGGTTAACTATGGCTACACCTTC; CDR3aa: CASSLDVVNYGYTF
v_gene: TRBV11-3; d_gene: TRBD1; abundance: -; j_gene: TRBJ2-3; CDR3nt: TGTGCCAGCAGCTCCCGGACAGGGGAAACAGATACGCAGTATTTT; CDR3aa: CASSSRTGETDTQYF
v_gene: TRBV5-1; d_gene: -; abundance: -; j_gene: TRBJ2-3; CDR3nt: TGCGCCAGCAGCCGTGGAGGGTTTAGGGACACAGATACGCAGTATTTT; CDR3aa: CASSRGGFRDTDTQYF
v_gene: TRBV4-2; d_gene: TRBD2; abundance: -; j_gene: TRBJ2-7; CDR3nt: TGTGCCAGCAGCCAGGCTAGCGGGGTCTCCTACGAGCAGTACTTC; CDR3aa: CASSQASGVSYEQYF
v_gene: TRBV2; d_gene: -; abundance: -; j_gene: TRBJ2-2; CDR3nt: TGTGCCAGCAACCCCAACACCGGGGAGCTGTTTTTT; CDR3aa: CASNPNTGELFF
v_gene: TRBV5-1; d_gene: -; abundance: once; j_gene: TRBJ2-7; CDR3nt: TGCGCCAGCAGCTTGGAGGGTCCTCCCTCCTACGAGCAGTACTTC; CDR3aa: CASSLEGPPSYEQYF
v_gene: TRBV5-6; d_gene: -; abundance: -; j_gene: TRBJ1-2; CDR3nt: TGTGCCAGCAGCTTGGCCAGGTCGAACTATGGCTACACCTTC; CDR3aa: CASSLARSNYGYTF
v_gene: TRBV24-1; d_gene: -; abundance: few; j_gene: TRBJ1-2; CDR3nt: TGTGCCACCAGTGATGACCCGATCTATGGCTACACCTTC; CDR3aa: CATSDDPIYGYTF
v_gene: TRBV7-8; d_gene: -; abundance: -; j_gene: TRBJ1-2; CDR3nt: TGTGCCAGCAGCTTAGCTGACGGTTTCTATGGCTACACCTTC; CDR3aa: CASSLADGFYGYTF
v_gene: TRBV14; d_gene: -; abundance: -; j_gene: TRBJ1-2; CDR3nt: TGTGCCAGCAGCCAAGTTGGGGGTGGCTACACCTTC; CDR3aa: CASSQVGGGYTF
v_gene: TRBV10-3; d_gene: TRBD1; abundance: few; j_gene: TRBJ2-1; CDR3nt: TGTGCCATCAGTGAGCCGCGATTAAGACAGGGCGACGGTGAGCAGTTCTTC; CDR3aa: CAISEPRLRQGDGEQFF
v_gene: TRBV2; d_gene: -; abundance: -; j_gene: TRBJ2-3; CDR3nt: TGTGCCAGCAGTGATGGAAGGTTCCCAGATACGCAGTATTTT; CDR3aa: CASSDGRFPDTQYF
v_gene: TRBV19; d_gene: -; abundance: -; j_gene: TRBJ1-5; CDR3nt: TGTGCCAGTAGTCAGGCTAGCAATCAGCCCCAGCATTTT; CDR3aa: CASSQASNQPQHF
v_gene: TRBV6-2/TRBV6-3; d_gene: TRBD1; abundance: once; j_gene: TRBJ2-1; CDR3nt: TGTGCCAGCAGTTACGAATTTGGGGACAGGGCCTTGAATGAGCAGTTCTTC; CDR3aa: CASSYEFGDRALNEQFF
v_gene: TRBV6-5; d_gene: -; abundance: -; j_gene: TRBJ2-1; CDR3nt: TGTGCCAGCAGTTACGGTGGCGCGAGCTCCTACAATGAGCAGTTCTTC; CDR3aa: CASSYGGASSYNEQFF
v_gene: TRBV5-1; d_gene: -; abundance: -; j_gene: TRBJ2-3; CDR3nt: TGCGCCAGCAGAGACCCCTCAGGGCTCACAGATACGCAGTATTTT; CDR3aa: CASRDPSGLTDTQYF
v_gene: TRBV6-1; d_gene: -; abundance: few; j_gene: TRBJ1-2; CDR3nt: TGTGCCAGCAGTGAAGTGGGGGGGCTGGTTGGCTACACCTTC; CDR3aa: CASSEVGGLVGYTF
v_gene: TRBV28; d_gene: -; abundance: -; j_gene: TRBJ1-2; CDR3nt: TGTGCCAGCAGTCTAAGTAGCTTCCCAGGGGATGGCTACACCTTC; CDR3aa: CASSLSSFPGDGYTF
v_gene: TRBV6-1; d_gene: -; abundance: -; j_gene: TRBJ1-4; CDR3nt: TGTGCCAGCAGTGACGACGGGGGTTATGCAACTAATGAAAAACTGTTTTTT; CDR3aa: CASSDDGGYATNEKLFF
v_gene: TRBV5-1; d_gene: -; abundance: -; j_gene: TRBJ1-1; CDR3nt: TGCGCCAGCAGCATCGACAGCCCGGACACTGAAGCTTTCTTT; CDR3aa: CASSIDSPDTEAFF